Given below is one T cell receptor (beta chain) in context. These data come from a study of blood T cell repertoires in COVID-19. Measured with immunoSEQ multiplex PCR; TCRdb has only the in-frame clones, and not every one. The sample includes around 94,000 clones, 80% seen only once; the top ten take roughly 19%. The CDR3 has 14 amino acids. Germline V gives CDR1 SNHLY, CDR2 FYNNEI. Trimming pared 9 bases from V and 0 bases from J, leaving 13 bases between. The gene calls are TRBV2 and TRBJ2-3, with unresolved D. This clonotype was obtained from a human donor in a cohort sampled during active COVID-19. The specimen was peripheral blood. The CDR3 coding sequence is TGTGCCAGACACCGGGTTACCAGCACAGATACGCAGTATTTT. This translates into CARHRVTSTDTQYF. Full variable domain (rest looked up from reference TRBV2 and TRBJ2-3): EPEVTQTPSHQVTQMGQEVILRCVPISNHLYFYWYRQILGQKVEFLVSFYNNEISEKSEIFDDQFSVERPDGSNFTLKIRSTKLEDSAMYFCARHRVTSTDTQYFGPGTRLTVL.